This T cell receptor (beta chain) was recorded in a study of blood T cell repertoires in COVID-19. Libraries were prepared by immunoSEQ multiplex PCR; TCRdb keeps only in-frame clonotypes and omits some of them. The table records roughly 120,000 clones, 75% to 85% of them present only once. Looked up from germline, CDR1 is SEHNR and CDR2 is FQNEAQ (reference sequence). Losses at the gene ends were 5 bases for V and 4 bases for J; bases not matched to a gene: 1. The CDR3 has 14 amino acids. The source of this sequence is a woman aged 80 or over with active or convalescent COVID-19. The sample consisted of peripheral blood. The chain is built from TRBV7-9 and TRBJ2-1; 11 bases map to TRBD2. The CDR3 loop reads CASSRLAGYNEQFF. CDR3 coding DNA: TGTGCCAGCAGCCGACTAGCGGGGTACAATGAGCAGTTCTTC. The whole variable domain, filled in from reference TRBV7-9 and TRBJ2-1, reads DTGVSQNPRHKITKRGQNVTFRCDPISEHNRLYWYRQTLGQGPEFLTYFQNEAQLEKSRLLSDRFSAERPKGSFSTLEIQRTEQGDSAMYLCASSRLAGYNEQFFGPGTRLTVL.